A selection of T cell receptor beta chains follows, all from one sample in a study of cytomegalovirus exposure and HLA in healthy donors. Profiling relied on immunoSEQ multiplex PCR, and the TCRdb table lists in-frame clones only, not all of them. The sample records under 200,000 clones, 82% being singletons. Sequencing was done on a sample of PBMCs. The receptors stem from a male donor in good health and CMV-seropositive. The CDR3 runs from the conserved cysteine through the conserved F or W. The order of the fields is V gene, J gene, D gene, clone size, CDR3 DNA, CDR3 protein. D genes are given only for firm matches. Where a row states a size, it is once, few, many or the class of an expanded clone; other rows omit it.

TRBV30	TRBJ2-7	-	-	TGTGTCATAAGCAGGGGTTACGAGCAGTACTTC	CVISRGYEQYF
TRBV9	TRBJ1-1	-	-	TGTGCCAGCAGCCCACGACAGGAAAATGAAGCTTTCTTT	CASSPRQENEAFF
TRBV11-2	TRBJ2-7	TRBD2	-	TGTGCCAGCAGCTTAGTAGTTGGACTAGCGGGATACGAGCAGTACTTC	CASSLVVGLAGYEQYF
TRBV7-2	TRBJ2-5	TRBD2	-	TGTGCCAGCAGCCTGAAGCGGGGGCCGGAGACCCAGTACTTC	CASSLKRGPETQYF
TRBV7-2	TRBJ2-1	-	-	TGTGCCAGCAGCTTAGCCCCTCCGGGATCCGGCAATGAGCAGTTCTTC	CASSLAPPGSGNEQFF
TRBV23-1	TRBJ1-2	TRBD1	once	TGCGCCAGCAGTCTGCCCATTCCGGGACAGCAAACCTATGGCTACACCTTC	CASSLPIPGQQTYGYTF
TRBV7-2	TRBJ1-2	TRBD1	-	TGTGCCAGCAGCTTTCAGTCCGGGACAGGGCGTGGCTACACCTTC	CASSFQSGTGRGYTF
TRBV7-2	TRBJ2-4	TRBD1	-	TGTGCCAGCACTACCAGACAGGGGGCTTCGGGTCAGTACTTC	CASTTRQGASGQYF
TRBV19	TRBJ1-1	TRBD1	-	TGTGCCAGTAGTAGCCACAGGGGGGGGAACACTGAAGCTTTCTTT	CASSSHRGGNTEAFF
TRBV30	TRBJ2-3	TRBD2	-	TGTGCCTGGAGTGAGGGGACGCGGGGGGATACGCAGTATTTT	CAWSEGTRGDTQYF
TRBV5-1	TRBJ1-1	TRBD1	-	TGCGCCAGCAGCCCGGACAGGATAACTGAAGCTTTCTTT	CASSPDRITEAFF
TRBV7-6	TRBJ2-3	TRBD1	-	TGTGCCAGCAGCATCGGACAGGGGGCAACAGATACGCAGTATTTT	CASSIGQGATDTQYF
TRBV2	TRBJ1-3	TRBD1	once	TGTGCCAGCGTACCAGGGACAGGGGGAGGAAACACCATATATTTT	CASVPGTGGGNTIYF
TRBV27	TRBJ1-5	-	-	TGTGCCACCAACGGGGGGGTCGGGCAGCCCCAGCATTTT	CATNGGVGQPQHF
TRBV7-8	TRBJ2-2	-	few	TGTGCCAGCAACTCCGGGCAGGGTCGGCACACCGGGGAGCTGTTTTTT	CASNSGQGRHTGELFF
TRBV4-1	TRBJ1-3	-	once	TGCGCCAGCAGCCAAGTCCAGGGGTTGGCAAACACCATATATTTT	CASSQVQGLANTIYF
TRBV7-6	TRBJ2-2	TRBD2	-	TGTGCCAGCAGCTTATCTTCCGGGACTAGCTCGTTCGCCGGGGAGCTGTTTTTT	CASSLSSGTSSFAGELFF
TRBV7-9	TRBJ2-7	-	-	TGTGCCAGCAGCACCGGACTGGAGCAGTACTTC	CASSTGLEQYF
TRBV5-1	TRBJ2-2	TRBD2	-	TGCGCCAGCAGCTCGGGGGGCACCGGGGAGCTGTTTTTT	CASSSGGTGELFF
TRBV7-9	TRBJ2-3	TRBD2	once	TGTGCCAGCAGCTTAGGCCGCAATAGCGGGATAACAGATACGCAGTATTTT	CASSLGRNSGITDTQYF
TRBV2	TRBJ1-1	-	-	TGTGCCAGCAGCGGACAGATGAACACTGAAGCTTTCTTT	CASSGQMNTEAFF
TRBV19	TRBJ1-2	-	-	TGTGCCAGTAGTACAACCCGACAGAAAAACTATGGCTACACCTTC	CASSTTRQKNYGYTF
TRBV29-1	TRBJ2-7	-	-	TGCAGCGTTGAAGGGACAGTGGGGTACGAGCAGTACTTC	CSVEGTVGYEQYF
TRBV6-1	TRBJ1-3	-	few	TGTGCCAGCAGTACCGGGACAACTGGAAACACCATATATTTT	CASSTGTTGNTIYF
TRBV6-6	TRBJ1-2	-	-	TGTGCCAGCAGTTCGGACACCAGAAACTATGGCTACACCTTC	CASSSDTRNYGYTF
TRBV4-3	TRBJ1-2	TRBD1	-	TGCGCCAGCAGCCAAGTAAGGGGCGGGCCAAGGGACAGGGACTATGGCTACACCTTC	CASSQVRGGPRDRDYGYTF
TRBV5-1	TRBJ2-6	TRBD1	-	TGCGCCAGCAACAGGGACAGGGGATCTGGGGCCAACGGCCTGACTTTC	CASNRDRGSGANGLTF
TRBV15	TRBJ2-7	-	-	TGTGCCACCAGCAGAATAGCGGAGACCTCCTACGAGCAGTACTTC	CATSRIAETSYEQYF
TRBV5-1	TRBJ2-1	-	few	TGCGCCAGCAGGTCAAGCTGGACTCAGACTAGGAGTAATGAGCAGTTCTTC	CASRSSWTQTRSNEQFF
TRBV5-5	TRBJ1-1	TRBD1	few	TGTGCCAGCAGCTTGGAGTCGGCAGGGGGAGGAGCTTTCTTT	CASSLESAGGGAFF
TRBV29-1	TRBJ1-1	-	-	TGCAGCGTTGAAGCCAGGGGTGGTAACACTGAAGCTTTCTTT	CSVEARGGNTEAFF
TRBV15	TRBJ1-4	-	-	TGTGCCACCCTGCGTGGCAGGGGAAACGAAAAACTGTTTTTT	CATLRGRGNEKLFF
TRBV18	TRBJ2-2	-	-	TGTGCCAGCTCACCACGGGACTTCTCCTACACCGGGGAGCTGTTTTTT	CASSPRDFSYTGELFF
TRBV6-6	TRBJ1-1	-	-	TGTGCCAGCAGTTCCGACCAAGGACAGAAGACTGAAGCTTTCTTT	CASSSDQGQKTEAFF
TRBV11-2	TRBJ2-5	TRBD2	-	TGTGCCAGCAGCTTAGATCTGGGTAGCGGGAAAGAGACCCAGTACTTC	CASSLDLGSGKETQYF
TRBV4-1	TRBJ1-1	TRBD1	few	TGCGCCAGCAGCCAAGATAGTAACAGGGGGAATGAAGCTTTCTTT	CASSQDSNRGNEAFF
TRBV7-8	TRBJ2-3	TRBD2	few	TGTGCCAGCAGCCCCGGACGCGCTAGCGGGGGGCGGGATACGCAGTATTTT	CASSPGRASGGRDTQYF